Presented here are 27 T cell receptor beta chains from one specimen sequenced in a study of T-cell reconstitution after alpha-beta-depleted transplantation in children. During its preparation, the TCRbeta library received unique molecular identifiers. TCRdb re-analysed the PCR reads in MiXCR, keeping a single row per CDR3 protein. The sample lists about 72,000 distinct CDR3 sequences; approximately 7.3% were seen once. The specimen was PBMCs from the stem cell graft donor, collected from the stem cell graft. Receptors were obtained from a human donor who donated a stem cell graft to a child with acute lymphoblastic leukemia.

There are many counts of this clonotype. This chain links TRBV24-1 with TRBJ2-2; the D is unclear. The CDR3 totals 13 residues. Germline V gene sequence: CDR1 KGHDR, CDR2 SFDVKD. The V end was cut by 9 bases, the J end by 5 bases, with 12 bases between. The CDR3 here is CATFSRRTGELFF. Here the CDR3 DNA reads TGTGCCACCTTTTCCCGGCGGACCGGGGAGCTGTTTTTT.

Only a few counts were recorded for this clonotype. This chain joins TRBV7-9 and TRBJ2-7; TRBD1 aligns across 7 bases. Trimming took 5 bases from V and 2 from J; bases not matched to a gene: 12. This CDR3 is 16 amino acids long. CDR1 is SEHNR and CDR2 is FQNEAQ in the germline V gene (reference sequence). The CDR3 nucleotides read TGTGCCAGCAGCCCCTCCTTGCGGCAGGGGGCCTACGAGCAGTACTTC. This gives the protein CASSPSLRQGAYEQYF.

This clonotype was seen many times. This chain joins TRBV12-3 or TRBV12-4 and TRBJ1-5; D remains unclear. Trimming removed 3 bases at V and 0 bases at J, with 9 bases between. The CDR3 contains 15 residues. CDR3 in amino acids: CASSFASPSNQPQHF. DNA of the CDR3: TGTGCCAGCAGTTTTGCCAGTCCTAGCAATCAGCCCCAGCATTTT.

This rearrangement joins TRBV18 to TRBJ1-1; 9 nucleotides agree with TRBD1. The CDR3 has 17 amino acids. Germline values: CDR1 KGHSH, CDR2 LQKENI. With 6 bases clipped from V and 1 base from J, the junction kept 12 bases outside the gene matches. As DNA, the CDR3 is TGTGCCAGCTCTCGGACAGGGGCCAACTTAGCGAACACTGAAGCTTTCTTT. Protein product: CASSRTGANLANTEAFF. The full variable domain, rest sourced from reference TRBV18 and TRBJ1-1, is NAGVMQNPRHLVRRRGQEARLRCSPMKGHSHVYWYRQLPEEGLKFMVYLQKENIIDESGMPKERFSAEFPKEGPSILRIQQVVRGDSAAYFCASSRTGANLANTEAFFGQGTRLTVV.

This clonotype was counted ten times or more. CDR3 loop: CASSWRDGRYNEQFF. The CDR3 nucleotides read TGTGCCAGCAGCTGGCGGGACGGAAGATACAATGAGCAGTTCTTC. The chain uses TRBV5-5 and TRBJ2-1, with D possibly TRBD2 on 6 matching bases. Trimming cost V 3 bases and J 4 bases, with 14 bases left between them. From germline, CDR1 is SGHKS and CDR2 YYEKEE (reference sequence). The CDR3 consists of 15 residues.

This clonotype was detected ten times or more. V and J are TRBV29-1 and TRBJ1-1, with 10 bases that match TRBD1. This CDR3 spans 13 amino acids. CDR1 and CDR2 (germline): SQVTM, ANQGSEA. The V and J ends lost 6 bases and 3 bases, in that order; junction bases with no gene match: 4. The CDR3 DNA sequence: TGCAGCGTCTGGGGACAGGGGTACACTGAAGCTTTCTTT. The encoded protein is CSVWGQGYTEAFF.

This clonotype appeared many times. CDR3 in DNA: TGTGCCAGCAGGATCGGGCCCCCAGTCGGGGATGAGCAGTTCTTC. It specifies CASRIGPPVGDEQFF. V usage is TRBV12-3 or TRBV12-4 and J usage is TRBJ2-1; TRBD2 might be the D (5 bases). Trimming cost V 6 bases and J 8 bases, with 20 bases left between them. The CDR3 is 15 residues long.

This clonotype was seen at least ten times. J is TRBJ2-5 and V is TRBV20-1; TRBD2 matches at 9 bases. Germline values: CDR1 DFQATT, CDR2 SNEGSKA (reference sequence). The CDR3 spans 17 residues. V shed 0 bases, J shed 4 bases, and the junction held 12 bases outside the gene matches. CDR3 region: CSARDRGSGSFGETQYF. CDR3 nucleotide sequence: TGCAGTGCTAGAGATCGAGGTAGCGGGAGTTTTGGAGAGACCCAGTACTTC.

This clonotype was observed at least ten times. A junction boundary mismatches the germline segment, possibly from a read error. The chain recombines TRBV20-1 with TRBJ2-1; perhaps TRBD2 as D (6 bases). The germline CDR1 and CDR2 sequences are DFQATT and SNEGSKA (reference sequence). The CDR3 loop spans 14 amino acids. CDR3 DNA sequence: TGCAGCGGGAATTCCGGGGGTTATTACAATGATCAGTTCTTC. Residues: CSGNSGGYYNDQFF.

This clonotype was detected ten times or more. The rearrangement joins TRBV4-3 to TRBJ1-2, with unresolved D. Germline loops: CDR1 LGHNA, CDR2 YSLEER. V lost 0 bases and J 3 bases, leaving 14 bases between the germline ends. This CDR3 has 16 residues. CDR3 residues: CASSQDFEHQYYGYTF. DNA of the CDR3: TGCGCCAGCAGCCAAGATTTCGAACACCAGTACTATGGCTACACCTTC.

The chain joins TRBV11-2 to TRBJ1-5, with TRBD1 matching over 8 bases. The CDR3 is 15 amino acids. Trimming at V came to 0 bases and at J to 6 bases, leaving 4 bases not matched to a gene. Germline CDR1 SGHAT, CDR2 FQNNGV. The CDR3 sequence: CASSLETGAGQPQHF. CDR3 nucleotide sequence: TGTGCCAGCAGCTTAGAGACAGGGGCGGGTCAGCCCCAGCATTTT.

CDR3 residues: CASSTPGTASEKLFF. The CDR3 DNA sequence: TGTGCCAGCAGCACCCCCGGGACAGCCTCAGAAAAACTGTTTTTT. V is TRBV21-1 and J is TRBJ1-4; the table's D call, TRBD1, was not checked against the DNA. TRBV21-1 is classified as a pseudogene. The CDR3 is made up of 15 amino acids.

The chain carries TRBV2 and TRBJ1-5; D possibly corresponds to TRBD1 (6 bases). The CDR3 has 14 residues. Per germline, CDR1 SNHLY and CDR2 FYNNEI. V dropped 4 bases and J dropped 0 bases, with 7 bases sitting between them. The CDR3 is CASSGQVSNQPQHF. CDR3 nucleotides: TGTGCCAGCAGTGGACAGGTTAGCAATCAGCCCCAGCATTTT. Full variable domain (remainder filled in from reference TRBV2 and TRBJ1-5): EPEVTQTPSHQVTQMGQEVILRCVPISNHLYFYWYRQILGQKVEFLVSFYNNEISEKSEIFDDQFSVERPDGSNFTLKIRSTKLEDSAMYFCASSGQVSNQPQHFGDGTRLSIL.

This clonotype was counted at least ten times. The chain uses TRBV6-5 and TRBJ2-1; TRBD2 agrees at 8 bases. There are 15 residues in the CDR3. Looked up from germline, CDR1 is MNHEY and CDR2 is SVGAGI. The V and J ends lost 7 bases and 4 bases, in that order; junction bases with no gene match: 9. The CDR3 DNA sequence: TGTGCCAGCAAAGCGGGAGAACAGTTTTACAATGAGCAGTTCTTC. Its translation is CASKAGEQFYNEQFF.

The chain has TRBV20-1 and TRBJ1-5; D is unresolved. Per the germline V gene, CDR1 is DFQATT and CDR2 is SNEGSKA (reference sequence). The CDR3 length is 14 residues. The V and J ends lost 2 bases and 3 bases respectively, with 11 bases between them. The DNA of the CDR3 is TGCAGTGCTAGATCCGGGGATTTCAATCAGCCCCAGCATTTT. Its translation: CSARSGDFNQPQHF.

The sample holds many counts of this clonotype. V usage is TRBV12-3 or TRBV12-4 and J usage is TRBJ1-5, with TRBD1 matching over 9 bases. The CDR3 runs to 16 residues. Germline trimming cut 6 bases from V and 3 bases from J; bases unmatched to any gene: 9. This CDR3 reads CASRGSRDRANQPQHF. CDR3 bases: TGTGCCAGCAGGGGTTCGCGGGACAGGGCCAATCAGCCCCAGCATTTT.

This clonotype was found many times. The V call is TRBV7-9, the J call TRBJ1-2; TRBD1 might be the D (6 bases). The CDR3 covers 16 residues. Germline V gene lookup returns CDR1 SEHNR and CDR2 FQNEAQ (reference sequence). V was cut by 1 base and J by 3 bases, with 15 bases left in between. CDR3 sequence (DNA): TGTGCCAGCAGCTTAGGGACAGCCGAACCCTACTATGGCTACACCTTC. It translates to CASSLGTAEPYYGYTF.

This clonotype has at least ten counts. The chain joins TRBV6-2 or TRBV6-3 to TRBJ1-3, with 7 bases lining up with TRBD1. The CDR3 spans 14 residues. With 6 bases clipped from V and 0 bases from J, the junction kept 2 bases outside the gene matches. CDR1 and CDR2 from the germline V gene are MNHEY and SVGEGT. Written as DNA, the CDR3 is TGTGCCAGCAGGGGACAGTCCTCTGGAAACACCATATATTTT. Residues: CASRGQSSGNTIYF.

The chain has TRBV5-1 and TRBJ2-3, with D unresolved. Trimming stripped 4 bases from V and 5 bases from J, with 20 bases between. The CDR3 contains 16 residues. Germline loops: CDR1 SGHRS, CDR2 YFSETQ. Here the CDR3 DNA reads TGCGCCAGCAGCCCGGAGTGGGTGGCTCGTCGAGATACGCAGTATTTT. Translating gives CASSPEWVARRDTQYF.

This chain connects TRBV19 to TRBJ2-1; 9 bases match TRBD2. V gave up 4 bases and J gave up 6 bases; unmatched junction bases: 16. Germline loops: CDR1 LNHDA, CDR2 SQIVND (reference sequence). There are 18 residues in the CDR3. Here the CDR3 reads CASSRPTLTAGGINEQFF. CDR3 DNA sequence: TGTGCCAGTAGTAGGCCGACTCTAACAGCGGGAGGTATCAATGAGCAGTTCTTC.

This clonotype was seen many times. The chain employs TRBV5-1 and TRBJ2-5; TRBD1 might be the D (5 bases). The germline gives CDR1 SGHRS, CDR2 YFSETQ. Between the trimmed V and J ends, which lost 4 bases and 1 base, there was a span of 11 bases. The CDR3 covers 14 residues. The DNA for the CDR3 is TGCGCCAGCAGCCTTGACAGATTCCAAGAGACCCAGTACTTC. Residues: CASSLDRFQETQYF.

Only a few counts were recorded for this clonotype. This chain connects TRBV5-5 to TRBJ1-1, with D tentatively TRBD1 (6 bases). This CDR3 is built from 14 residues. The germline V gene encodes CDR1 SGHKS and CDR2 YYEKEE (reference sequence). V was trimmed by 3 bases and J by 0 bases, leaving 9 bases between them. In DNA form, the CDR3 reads TGTGCCAGCAGCTGGGACACCCTGAACACTGAAGCTTTCTTT. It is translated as CASSWDTLNTEAFF.

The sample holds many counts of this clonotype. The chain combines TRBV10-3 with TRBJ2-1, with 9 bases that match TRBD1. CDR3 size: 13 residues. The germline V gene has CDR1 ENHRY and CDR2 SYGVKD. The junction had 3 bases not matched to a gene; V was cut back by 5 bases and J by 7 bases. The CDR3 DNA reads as TGTGCCATCAGTTTCGGGACAGGGAATGAGCAGTTCTTC. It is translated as CAISFGTGNEQFF.

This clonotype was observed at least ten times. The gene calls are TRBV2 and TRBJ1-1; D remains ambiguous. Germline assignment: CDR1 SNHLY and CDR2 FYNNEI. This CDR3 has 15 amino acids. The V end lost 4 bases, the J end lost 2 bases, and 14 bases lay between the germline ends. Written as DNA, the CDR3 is TGTGCCAGCAGTGGGATTGGGAGGCATAACACTGAAGCTTTCTTT. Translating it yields CASSGIGRHNTEAFF.

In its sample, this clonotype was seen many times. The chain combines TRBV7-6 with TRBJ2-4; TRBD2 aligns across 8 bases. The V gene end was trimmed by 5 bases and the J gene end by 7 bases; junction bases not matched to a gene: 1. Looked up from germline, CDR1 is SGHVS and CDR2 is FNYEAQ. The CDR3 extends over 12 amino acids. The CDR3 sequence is CASSPGGNIQYF. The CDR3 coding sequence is TGTGCCAGCAGCCCGGGAGGGAACATTCAGTACTTC.

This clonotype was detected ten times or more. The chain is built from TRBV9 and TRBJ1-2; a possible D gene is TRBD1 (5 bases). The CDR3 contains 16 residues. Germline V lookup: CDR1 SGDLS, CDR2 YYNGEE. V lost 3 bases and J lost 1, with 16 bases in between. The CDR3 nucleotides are TGTGCCAGCAGCGAGCGGCAGGGTGGACTTAACTATGGCTACACCTTC. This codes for CASSERQGGLNYGYTF.

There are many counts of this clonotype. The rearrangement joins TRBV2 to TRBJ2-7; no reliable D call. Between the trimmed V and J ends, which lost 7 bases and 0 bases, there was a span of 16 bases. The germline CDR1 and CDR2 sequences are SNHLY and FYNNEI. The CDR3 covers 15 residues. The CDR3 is CASNGPAVSSYEQYF. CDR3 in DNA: TGTGCCAGCAACGGACCGGCAGTGAGCTCCTACGAGCAGTACTTC.